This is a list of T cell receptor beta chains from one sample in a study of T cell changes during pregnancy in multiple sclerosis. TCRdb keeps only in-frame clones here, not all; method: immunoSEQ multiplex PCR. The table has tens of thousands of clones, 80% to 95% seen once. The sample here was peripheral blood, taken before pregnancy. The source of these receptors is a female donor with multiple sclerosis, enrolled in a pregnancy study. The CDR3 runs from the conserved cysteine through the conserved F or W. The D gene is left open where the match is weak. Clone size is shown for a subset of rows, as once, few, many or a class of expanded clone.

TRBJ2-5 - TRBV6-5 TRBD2 CASSLSGWGETQYF TGTGCCAGCAGCCTTAGCGGGTGGGGAGAGACCCAGTACTTC
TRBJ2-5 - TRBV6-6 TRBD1 CASSVTGGQETQYF TGTGCCAGCAGCGTTACAGGGGGACAAGAGACCCAGTACTTC
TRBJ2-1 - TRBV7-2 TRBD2 CASSLARLAGFEYNEQFF TGTGCCAGCAGCTTAGCCCGGCTAGCGGGGTTCGAATACAATGAGCAGTTCTTC
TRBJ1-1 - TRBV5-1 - CASSRGEAAEAFF TGCGCCAGCAGCCGGGGGGAAGCAGCTGAAGCTTTCTTT
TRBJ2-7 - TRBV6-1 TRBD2 CAISRDYLLYF TGTGCCATTTCCCGGGACTACTTACTCTACTTC
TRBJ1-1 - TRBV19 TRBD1 CASSTFNLQGATEAFF TGTGCCAGTAGTACCTTCAACTTGCAGGGGGCCACTGAAGCTTTCTTT
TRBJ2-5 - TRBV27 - CASSLGRGETQYF TGTGCCAGCAGTTTAGGCCGGGGGGAGACCCAGTACTTC
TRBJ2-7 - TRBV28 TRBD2 CASSPSGGLYEQYF TGTGCCAGCAGTCCTAGCGGGGGGTTGTACGAGCAGTACTTC
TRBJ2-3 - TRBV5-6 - CASSLGLGFTDTQYF TGTGCCAGCAGCTTGGGACTAGGCTTCACAGATACGCAGTATTTT
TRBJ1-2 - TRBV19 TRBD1 CASSISQGDGYTF TGTGCCAGTAGTATATCACAGGGGGATGGCTACACCTTC
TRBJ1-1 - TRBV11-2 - CASPQNTEAFF TGTGCCAGCCCCCAGAACACTGAAGCTTTCTTT
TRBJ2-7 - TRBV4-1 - CASSQEEGAAYEQYF TGCGCCAGCAGCCAAGAGGAGGGGGCCGCCTACGAGCAGTACTTC
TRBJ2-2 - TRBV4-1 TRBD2 CASSAWTSLTGELFF TGCGCCAGCAGCGCCTGGACTAGTCTAACCGGGGAGCTGTTTTTT
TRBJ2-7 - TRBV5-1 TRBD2 CASSELAGGYEQYF TGCGCCAGCAGCGAACTAGCGGGAGGCTACGAGCAGTACTTC
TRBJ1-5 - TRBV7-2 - CASSLLLGEQPQHF TGTGCCAGCAGCTTATTGCTAGGGGAACAGCCCCAGCATTTT
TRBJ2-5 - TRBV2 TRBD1 CASSRLRQGRIQETQYF TGTGCCAGCAGCCGACTTAGACAGGGTAGGATCCAAGAGACCCAGTACTTC
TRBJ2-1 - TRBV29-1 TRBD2 CSVGTSGGVYNEQFF TGCAGCGTTGGGACTAGCGGGGGGGTTTACAATGAGCAGTTCTTC
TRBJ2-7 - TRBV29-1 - CSVSHSYEQYF TGCAGCGTTTCTCACAGCTACGAGCAGTACTTC
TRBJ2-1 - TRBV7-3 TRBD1 CASSPYPTGTGPYNEQFF TGTGCCAGCAGCCCCTACCCCACCGGGACAGGCCCATACAATGAGCAGTTCTTC
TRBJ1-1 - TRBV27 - CASSLGRDTEAFF TGTGCCAGCAGTTTGGGGAGGGACACTGAAGCTTTCTTT
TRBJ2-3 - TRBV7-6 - CASSLGQTDTQYF TGTGCCAGCAGCTTAGGACAAACAGATACGCAGTATTTT
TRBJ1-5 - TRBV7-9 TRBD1 CASSLGTGGSNQPQHF TGTGCCAGCAGCTTAGGGACAGGGGGAAGCAATCAGCCCCAGCATTTT
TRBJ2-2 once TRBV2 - CAIWQRVGSTGELFF TGTGCCATTTGGCAGAGAGTAGGGAGCACCGGGGAGCTGTTTTTT
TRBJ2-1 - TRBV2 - CASSEMSAGNYNEQFF TGTGCCAGCAGTGAAATGTCGGCGGGAAACTACAATGAGCAGTTCTTC
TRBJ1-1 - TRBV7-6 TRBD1 CASSRTGASEAFF TGTGCCAGCAGCCGGACAGGGGCTTCTGAAGCTTTCTTT
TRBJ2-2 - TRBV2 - CASRREPFVTGELFF TGTGCCAGCAGGCGCGAGCCGTTCGTTACCGGGGAGCTGTTTTTT
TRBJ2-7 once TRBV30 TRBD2 CALGVAGGSSYEQYF TGTGCCCTCGGGGTAGCGGGAGGTTCCTCCTACGAGCAGTACTTC
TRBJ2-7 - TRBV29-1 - CSVGGHEQYF TGCAGCGTTGGTGGGCACGAGCAGTACTTC
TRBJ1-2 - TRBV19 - CASMDGGHYGYTF TGTGCCAGTATGGACGGGGGTCACTATGGCTACACCTTC
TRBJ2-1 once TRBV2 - CASSAGPAGWINEQFF TGTGCCAGCAGTGCGGGTCCAGCCGGGTGGATCAATGAGCAGTTCTTC
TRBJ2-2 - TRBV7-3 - CASSLGPRGGTGELFF TGTGCCAGCAGCCTAGGGCCCAGGGGAGGGACCGGGGAGCTGTTTTTT
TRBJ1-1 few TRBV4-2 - CASSQEDRSTEAFF TGTGCCAGCAGCCAAGAAGACCGGAGCACTGAAGCTTTCTTT
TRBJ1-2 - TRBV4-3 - CASSQEGGVGGYTF TGCGCCAGCAGCCAAGAGGGAGGGGTGGGGGGCTACACCTTC
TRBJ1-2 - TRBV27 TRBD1 CASSFDPRTGAYGYTF TGTGCCAGCAGTTTTGACCCAAGGACAGGGGCCTATGGCTACACCTTC
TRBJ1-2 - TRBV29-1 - CSAVGSTGDYGYTF TGCAGCGCCGTGGGGTCCACGGGAGACTATGGCTACACCTTC
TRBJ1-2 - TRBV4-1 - CASSQDIAGTYGYTF TGCGCCAGCAGCCAAGATATAGCAGGGACATATGGCTACACCTTC
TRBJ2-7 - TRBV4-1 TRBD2 CASSQAAGESREQYF TGCGCCAGCAGCCAAGCAGCGGGAGAGTCTCGGGAGCAGTACTTC
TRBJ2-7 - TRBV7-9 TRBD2 CASRTSGGRRDEQYF TGTGCCAGCAGGACTAGCGGGGGGCGCAGGGACGAGCAGTACTTC
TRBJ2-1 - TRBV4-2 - CASSQGMRGAFDEQFF TGTGCCAGCAGCCAAGGGATGAGAGGAGCGTTCGATGAGCAGTTCTTC
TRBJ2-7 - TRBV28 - CAVLPDGRYEQYF TGTGCCGTCCTTCCCGACGGGAGATACGAGCAGTACTTC
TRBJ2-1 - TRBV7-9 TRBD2 CASSFLAGGPSSYNEQFF TGTGCCAGCAGCTTCCTAGCGGGAGGTCCCAGCTCCTACAATGAGCAGTTCTTC
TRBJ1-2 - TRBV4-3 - CASSQDSGGPFYYGYTF TGCGCCAGCAGCCAAGATAGTGGTGGTCCCTTCTACTATGGCTACACCTTC
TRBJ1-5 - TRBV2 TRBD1 CASSPGTGAQPQHF TGTGCCAGCAGCCCCGGGACAGGGGCTCAGCCCCAGCATTTT
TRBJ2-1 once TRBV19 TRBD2 CASSRASGRYYNEQFF TGTGCCAGTAGTCGAGCTAGCGGGAGGTACTACAATGAGCAGTTCTTC
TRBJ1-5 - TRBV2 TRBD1 CASSGQGAGNQPQHF TGTGCCAGCAGTGGACAGGGGGCAGGCAATCAGCCCCAGCATTTT
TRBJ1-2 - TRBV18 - CASSPFIAGEGGYTF TGTGCCAGCTCACCATTCATCGCGGGGGAAGGTGGCTACACCTTC
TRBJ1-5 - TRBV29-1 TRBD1 CSAGGNQPQHF TGCAGCGCAGGGGGTAATCAGCCCCAGCATTTT
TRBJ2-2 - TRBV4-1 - CASSRHGELFF TGCGCCAGCAGCCGGCACGGGGAGCTGTTTTTT